This TCR beta chain emerged from a study of PD-1 blockade in classical Hodgkin lymphoma. Broader study findings: Repertoire differences lack defined causes, possibly disease activity or prior therapy. For complete responders, baseline diversity was comparable to that of newly diagnosed patients.

The time point: cycle 4 day 1 (C4D1), after six to seven weeks of nivolumab. Each and every patient relapsed after autologous stem cell transplantation, and patients got differing brentuximab vedotin exposure. Magnetic depletion of non-target cells from thawed PBMCs yielded purified CD8+ T cells. The study recorded best responses of complete response, partial response or progressive disease. On a schedule of every 2 weeks, patients received nivolumab 3 mg/kg intravenously. V was pared by 4 bases and J by 5 bases, with 15 bases between. This CDR3 is built from 14 residues. From germline, CDR1 is SGDLS and CDR2 YYNGEE. Method: immunoSEQ multiplex PCR; TCRdb's copy keeps in-frame clones and lacks some. The sample has 12,000 or so clones; about 85% are singletons. A word on this clone: Its antigen is not known.

The receptor comes from a human donor with classical Hodgkin lymphoma. The donor label of this sample is uncertain. This chain links TRBV9 with TRBJ1-2; D is perhaps TRBD1 (6 bases). Sample: CD8+ T cells from blood, taken before the fourth cycle of nivolumab. CDR3: CASSTLDSTYGYTF. CDR3 in DNA: TGTGCCAGCAGCACGCTGGACAGCACTTATGGCTACACCTTC.